The following is a T cell receptor (beta chain) sequence with its context. The data stem from a study of cytomegalovirus exposure and HLA in healthy donors. PCR was performed using 60 Vbeta and 13 Jbeta primers. Clones were read by immunoSEQ multiplex PCR, and TCRdb kept only the in-frame ones, dropping some. Among approximately 160,000 clones, around 81% were seen once, and the ten largest hold around 1.5%. V lost 1 base and J lost 0, with 7 bases in between. CDR3 length equals 15 residues. Germline V lookup: CDR1 LNHDA, CDR2 SQIVND (reference sequence). The genes are TRBV19 and TRBJ2-1; D is perhaps TRBD2 (6 bases). The source material was PBMCs. The TCR sequence derives from a middle-aged man in good health and CMV-seronegative. CDR3 region: CASSIAAGSYNEQFF. The CDR3 region has the DNA TGTGCCAGTAGTATAGCAGCGGGCTCCTACAATGAGCAGTTCTTC.